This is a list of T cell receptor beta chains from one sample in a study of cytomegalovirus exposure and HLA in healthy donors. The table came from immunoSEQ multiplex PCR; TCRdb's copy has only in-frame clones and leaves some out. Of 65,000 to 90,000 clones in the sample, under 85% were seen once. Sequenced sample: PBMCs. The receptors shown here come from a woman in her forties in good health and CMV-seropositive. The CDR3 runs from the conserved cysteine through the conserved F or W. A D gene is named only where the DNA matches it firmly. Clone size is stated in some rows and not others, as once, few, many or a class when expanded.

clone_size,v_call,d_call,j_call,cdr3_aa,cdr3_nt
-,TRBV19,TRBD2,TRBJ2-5,CASSINSGIGETQYF,TGTGCCAGTAGTATAAACAGCGGGATTGGAGAGACCCAGTACTTC
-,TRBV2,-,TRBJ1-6,CAGRGGLSSYNSPLHF,TGTGCCGGGAGGGGGGGGCTTAGCTCCTATAATTCACCCCTCCACTTT
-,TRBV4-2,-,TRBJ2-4,CASSQDPSAECYF,TGTGCCAGCAGCCAAGACCCTTCGGCGGAGTGTTACTTC
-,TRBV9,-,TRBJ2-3,CASSLRAGSTDTQYF,TGTGCCAGCAGCCTCCGGGCAGGGAGCACAGATACGCAGTATTTT
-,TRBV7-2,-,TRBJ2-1,CASSYTGEEQFF,TGTGCCAGCAGCTACACAGGAGAGGAGCAGTTCTTC
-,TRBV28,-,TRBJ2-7,CASSLSMSYEQYF,TGTGCCAGCAGTCTCTCCATGAGCTACGAGCAGTACTTC
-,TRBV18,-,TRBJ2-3,CASSPPTEDTQYF,TGTGCCAGCTCACCACCTACAGAAGATACGCAGTATTTT
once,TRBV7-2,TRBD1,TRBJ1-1,CASSVDRGGTEAFF,TGTGCCAGCAGCGTCGACAGGGGTGGGACTGAAGCTTTCTTT
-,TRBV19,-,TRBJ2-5,CASSIRTEETQYF,TGTGCCAGTAGTATCAGGACAGAAGAGACCCAGTACTTC
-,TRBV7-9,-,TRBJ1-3,CASSLASGIYGNTIYF,TGTGCCAGCAGCTTAGCGTCGGGGATCTACGGAAACACCATATATTTT
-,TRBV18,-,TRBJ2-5,CASSRGHLEETQYF,TGTGCCAGCTCACGGGGACATTTGGAAGAGACCCAGTACTTC
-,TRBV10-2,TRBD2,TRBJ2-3,CASLRDYTDTQYF,TGCGCCAGTTTACGGGACTACACAGATACGCAGTATTTT
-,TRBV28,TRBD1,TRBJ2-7,CASSPGQAPNEQYF,TGTGCCAGCAGTCCGGGACAGGCTCCTAACGAGCAGTACTTC
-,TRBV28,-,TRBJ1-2,CASNQGTGFNGYTF,TGTGCCAGCAATCAGGGGACGGGATTTAATGGCTACACCTTC
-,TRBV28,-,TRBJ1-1,CASTRRSANYF,TGTGCCAGCACCCGAAGAAGTGCCAACTATTTT
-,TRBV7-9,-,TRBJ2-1,CSSSLVPSRGNEQFF,TGTTCCAGCAGCTTAGTCCCTAGCAGGGGCAATGAGCAGTTCTTC
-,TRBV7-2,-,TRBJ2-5,CASSLAGRGKTQYF,TGTGCCAGCAGCTTAGCTGGCAGGGGAAAGACCCAGTACTTC
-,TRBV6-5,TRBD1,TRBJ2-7,CASRTGTGTSYEQYF,TGTGCCAGCAGGACCGGGACAGGGACCTCCTACGAGCAGTACTTC
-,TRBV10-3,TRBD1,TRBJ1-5,CAISEGQGLYQPQHF,TGTGCCATCAGTGAAGGACAGGGTCTTTATCAGCCCCAGCATTTT
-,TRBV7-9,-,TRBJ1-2,CASRHPPGTHGYTF,TGTGCCAGCAGGCACCCCCCAGGGACACATGGCTACACCTTC
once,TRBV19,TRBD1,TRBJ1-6,CASSTTGTVYNSPLHF,TGTGCCAGTAGCACCACCGGGACAGTCTATAATTCACCCCTCCACTTT
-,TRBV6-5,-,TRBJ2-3,CASSYSPEGGRGTQYF,TGTGCCAGCAGTTACTCGCCGGAGGGTGGGCGAGGTACGCAGTATTTT
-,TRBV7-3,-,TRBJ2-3,CASSLAGPTDTQYF,TGTGCCAGCAGCTTGGCGGGGCCCACAGATACGCAGTATTTT
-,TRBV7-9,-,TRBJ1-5,CSSSSATSSYSNQPQHF,TGTTCCAGCAGTTCCGCAACTTCTAGCTATAGCAATCAGCCCCAGCATTTT
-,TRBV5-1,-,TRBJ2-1,CASTMTGGNEQFF,TGCGCCAGCACCATGACAGGCGGGAATGAGCAGTTCTTC
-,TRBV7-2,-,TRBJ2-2,CASSLAGAVGELFF,TGTGCCAGCAGCTTAGCAGGGGCTGTCGGGGAGCTGTTTTTT
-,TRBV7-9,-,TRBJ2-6,CASSYDLGSWSGANVLTF,TGTGCCAGCAGCTATGACCTCGGGAGTTGGTCTGGGGCCAACGTCCTGACTTTC
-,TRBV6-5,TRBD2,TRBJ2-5,CASRLTSGGLGTQYF,TGTGCCAGCAGACTGACTAGCGGGGGCCTGGGGACCCAGTACTTC
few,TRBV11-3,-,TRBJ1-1,CASSLEPENTEAFF,TGTGCCAGCAGCTTAGAACCAGAGAACACTGAAGCTTTCTTT
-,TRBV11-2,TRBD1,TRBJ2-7,CASSSLQGPRSYEQYF,TGTGCCAGCAGCTCCCTACAGGGGCCGCGCTCCTACGAGCAGTACTTC
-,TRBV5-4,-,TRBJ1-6,CASSLGGQGNSPLHF,TGTGCCAGCAGCTTGGGCGGCCAGGGGAATTCACCCCTCCACTTT
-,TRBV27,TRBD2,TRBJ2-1,CASTRTGGLNEQFF,TGTGCCAGCACTAGAACGGGGGGGCTTAATGAGCAGTTCTTC
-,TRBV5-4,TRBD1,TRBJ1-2,CASSLVGQGYGYTF,TGTGCCAGCAGCTTGGTGGGACAGGGGTATGGCTACACCTTC
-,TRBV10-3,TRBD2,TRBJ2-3,CAITPAGGPTDTQYF,TGTGCCATCACCCCAGCGGGGGGGCCCACAGATACGCAGTATTTT
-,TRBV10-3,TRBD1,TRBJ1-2,CAISESTGQAGYGYTF,TGTGCCATCAGTGAGTCGACGGGACAGGCAGGCTATGGCTACACCTTC
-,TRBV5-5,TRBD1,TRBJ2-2,CASRRTGGNTGELFF,TGTGCCAGCAGGAGGACAGGGGGCAACACCGGGGAGCTGTTTTTT
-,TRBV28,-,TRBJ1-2,CASGSGFGYTF,TGTGCCAGCGGATCCGGGTTTGGCTACACCTTC
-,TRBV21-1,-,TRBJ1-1,CASSKSTGRNTEAFF,TGTGCCAGCAGCAAATCCACAGGGAGGAACACTGAAGCTTTCTTT
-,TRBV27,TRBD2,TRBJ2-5,CASRGLGVGEGTQYF,TGTGCCAGCAGGGGACTAGGGGTGGGCGAAGGGACCCAGTACTTC
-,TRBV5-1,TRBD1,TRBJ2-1,CASISGGHNEQFF,TGCGCCAGCATTTCAGGGGGCCACAATGAGCAGTTCTTC
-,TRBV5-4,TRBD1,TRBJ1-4,CASSRQGNEKLFF,TGTGCCAGCAGCCGACAGGGTAATGAAAAACTGTTTTTT
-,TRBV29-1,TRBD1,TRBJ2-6,CSVLDRGSTGANVLTF,TGCAGCGTTCTCGACAGGGGTTCCACTGGGGCCAACGTCCTGACTTTC
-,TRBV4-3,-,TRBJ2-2,CASSQVLANTGELFF,TGCGCCAGCAGCCAAGTGCTAGCGAACACCGGGGAGCTATTTTTT
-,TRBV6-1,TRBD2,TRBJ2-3,CASSEWAAGGPPDTQYF,TGTGCCAGCAGTGAATGGGCAGCGGGGGGGCCGCCAGATACGCAGTATTTT
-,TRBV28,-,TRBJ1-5,CASSLLERGNQPQHF,TGTGCCAGCAGTTTATTGGAGCGGGGGAATCAGCCCCAGCATTTT
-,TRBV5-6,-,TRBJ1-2,CASSLVYWTLDGYTF,TGTGCCAGCAGCTTGGTATATTGGACACTCGATGGCTACACCTTC
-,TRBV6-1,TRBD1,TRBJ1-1,CASSPWDRPEVLAFF,TGTGCCAGCAGCCCTTGGGACAGGCCTGAGGTACTAGCTTTCTTT
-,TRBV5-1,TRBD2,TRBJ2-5,CASMPGLAGGIQETQYF,TGCGCCAGTATGCCGGGACTAGCGGGGGGGATACAAGAGACCCAGTACTTC
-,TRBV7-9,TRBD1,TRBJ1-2,CASSLGQGNYGYTF,TGTGCCAGCAGCTTAGGACAGGGGAACTATGGCTACACCTTC
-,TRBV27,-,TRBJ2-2,CASSVYTGELFF,TGTGCCAGCAGCGTCTACACCGGGGAGCTGTTTTTT
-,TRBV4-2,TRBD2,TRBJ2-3,CASSQLAGGRSDTQYF,TGTGCCAGCAGCCAGTTAGCCGGGGGGAGGTCAGATACGCAGTATTTT
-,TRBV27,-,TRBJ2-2,CASSLRGIVATGELFF,TGTGCCAGCAGTTTACGGGGTATAGTTGCCACCGGGGAGCTGTTTTTT